These 9 T cell receptor beta chains were sequenced from one sample in a study of cytomegalovirus exposure and HLA in healthy donors. The study ran its PCR with 60 Vbeta and 13 Jbeta primers. Here immunoSEQ multiplex PCR was the method, and the copy in TCRdb shows in-frame clones only, minus some. This table holds 150,000 to 200,000 clones, about 90% found once. The sequencing input was PBMCs. The source is a boy aged 2 to 9 in good health and CMV-seronegative.

A remark on this clone: Other nucleotide sequences in the sample specify the same CDR3. The V and J genes are TRBV27 and TRBJ1-4, with a possible D match to TRBD1 (6 bases). The CDR3 extends over 14 amino acids. Trimming took off 5 bases at V and 8 bases at J, with 15 bases between the two ends. Germline assignment: CDR1 MNHEY and CDR2 SMNVEV (reference sequence). The CDR3 spells CASSLYRAGEKLFF. The CDR3 DNA sequence: TGTGCCAGCAGTCTCTACAGGGCGGGCGAAAAACTGTTTTTT. The full variable domain, completed using reference TRBV27 and TRBJ1-4, is EAQVTQNPRYLITVTGKKLTVTCSQNMNHEYMSWYRQDPGLGLRQIYYSMNVEVTDKGDVPEGYKVSRKEKRNFPLILESPSPNQTSLYFCASSLYRAGEKLFFGSGTQLSVL.

The V call is TRBV6-1, the J call TRBJ1-2, with TRBD1 matching over 7 bases. The germline CDR1 and CDR2 sequences are MNHNS and SASEGT. This CDR3 contains 13 residues. Trimming removed 6 bases from V and 4 bases from J; junction bases left unmatched: 5. The CDR3 loop is CASRLTGFYGYTF. CDR3 in DNA: TGTGCCAGCAGACTGACAGGGTTCTATGGCTACACCTTC.

The gene calls are TRBV6-1 and TRBJ2-5; 7 bases map to TRBD2. With 8 bases clipped from V and 5 bases from J, the junction kept 14 bases outside the gene matches. Germline CDR1 MNHNS, CDR2 SASEGT. This CDR3 spans 15 amino acids. This CDR3 is CASQPWGGLAETQYF. The CDR3 DNA is TGTGCCAGCCAACCGTGGGGGGGATTAGCGGAGACCCAGTACTTC.

The chain couples TRBV5-1 to TRBJ2-7; 7 bases match TRBD2. With 0 bases clipped from V and 6 bases from J, the junction kept 9 bases outside the gene matches. CDR1 is SGHRS, CDR2 YFSETQ, per germline. This CDR3 is 15 amino acids long. DNA of the CDR3: TGCGCCAGCAGCTTGGGTGGGTCAGGGAGGGGCGAGCAGTACTTC. This gives the protein CASSLGGSGRGEQYF.

The DNA for the CDR3 is TGTGCCAGCAGCTCATTGACAGGCTCCTACGAGCAGTACTTC. Translated, it gives CASSSLTGSYEQYF. The gene calls are TRBV5-5 and TRBJ2-7, with a weak D call TRBD1 (6 bases). This CDR3 is built from 14 residues. V lost 3 bases to trimming and J lost 0 bases, with 10 bases between them. Germline CDR1 reads SGHKS; CDR2 reads YYEKEE (reference sequence).

The rearrangement joins TRBV5-1 to TRBJ2-3, with 7 bases matching TRBD1. Per the germline V gene, CDR1 is SGHRS and CDR2 is YFSETQ. V was clipped by 0 bases and J by 4 bases; unmatched bases: 11. The CDR3 is 17 amino acids. The CDR3 reads CASSLALLTGVADTQYF. For the CDR3, the DNA is TGCGCCAGCAGCTTGGCCTTACTTACAGGGGTGGCAGATACGCAGTATTTT. Full variable domain (rest looked up from reference TRBV5-1 and TRBJ2-3): KAGVTQTPRYLIKTRGQQVTLSCSPISGHRSVSWYQQTPGQGLQFLFEYFSETQRNKGNFPGRFSGRQFSNSRSEMNVSTLELGDSALYLCASSLALLTGVADTQYFGPGTRLTVL.

The CDR3: CASSLVWKRGYEQYF. In nucleotides, the CDR3 is TGTGCCAGCAGCTTAGTCTGGAAAAGGGGCTACGAGCAGTACTTC. The chain combines TRBV7-9 with TRBJ2-7; D possibly corresponds to TRBD1 (5 bases). Per germline, CDR1 SEHNR and CDR2 FQNEAQ (reference sequence). Between the trimmed V and J ends, which lost 1 base and 3 bases, there was a span of 13 bases. The CDR3 covers 15 residues.

Here the CDR3 DNA reads TGTGCCAGCAGTGAATACGGGACAGGGAACTCACCCCTCCACTTT. This encodes CASSEYGTGNSPLHF. The chain couples TRBV25-1 to TRBJ1-6, with TRBD1 identical over 9 bases. Germline loops: CDR1 MGHDK, CDR2 SYGVNS. With 0 bases clipped from V and 10 bases from J, the junction kept 4 bases outside the gene matches. This CDR3 is built from 15 residues.

This clone appeared a few times. This same CDR3 is encoded by further DNA sequences in the sample. The gene calls are TRBV27 and TRBJ2-7; a weak D match, TRBD1 (6 bases). This CDR3 has 14 residues. Germline V gene lookup returns CDR1 MNHEY and CDR2 SMNVEV (reference sequence). V was clipped by 2 bases and J by 0 bases, with 8 bases between them. As DNA, the CDR3 is TGTGCCAGCAGTTTACGGGACACCTCCTACGAGCAGTACTTC. Translation gives CASSLRDTSYEQYF.